This is a list of T cell receptor beta chains from one sample in a study of CD8 T cells in ankylosing spondylitis. A single record per CDR3 protein comes from TCRdb applying MiXCR to the 5' RACE reads. The sample holds around 890,000 distinct CDR3 sequences, 10% to 15% seen once. Sequencing used blood, either unsorted or a sorted T cell fraction (not recorded which). The receptors stem from a male donor with ankylosing spondylitis. Both conserved end residues are part of each CDR3. The order of the fields is D gene, V gene, J gene, clone size, CDR3 protein, CDR3 DNA. D genes are given only for firm matches. Clone size is shown for a subset of rows, as once, few, many or a class of expanded clone.

D gene: TRBD2; V gene: TRBV4-2; J gene: TRBJ2-7; clone size: few; CDR3 protein: CASSQVPSGGDTYEQYF; CDR3 DNA: TGTGCCAGCAGCCAAGTTCCTAGCGGGGGGGATACTTACGAGCAGTACTTC
D gene: -; V gene: TRBV6-5; J gene: TRBJ1-6; clone size: -; CDR3 protein: CASSYMAARYNSPLHF; CDR3 DNA: TGTGCCAGCAGTTATATGGCAGCTCGATATAATTCACCCCTCCACTTT
D gene: TRBD1; V gene: TRBV20-1; J gene: TRBJ1-6; clone size: -; CDR3 protein: CSARSWTGPNSPLHF; CDR3 DNA: TGCAGTGCTAGATCTTGGACAGGACCCAATTCACCCCTCCACTTT
D gene: -; V gene: TRBV5-1; J gene: TRBJ2-7; clone size: -; CDR3 protein: CASSFWPHYSYEQYF; CDR3 DNA: TGCGCCAGCAGCTTTTGGCCACACTACTCCTACGAGCAGTACTTC
D gene: -; V gene: TRBV12-3/TRBV12-4; J gene: TRBJ2-1; clone size: -; CDR3 protein: CASRTPSRGGNEQFF; CDR3 DNA: TGTGCCAGCAGGACACCATCCAGGGGCGGGAATGAGCAGTTCTTC
D gene: TRBD2; V gene: TRBV6-2/TRBV6-3; J gene: TRBJ2-1; clone size: few; CDR3 protein: CASSRTRRSYNEQFF; CDR3 DNA: TGTGCCAGCAGTCGGACTAGACGTTCCTACAATGAGCAGTTCTTC
D gene: TRBD2; V gene: TRBV9; J gene: TRBJ2-7; clone size: few; CDR3 protein: CASSARGSGRRSGSYEQYF; CDR3 DNA: TGTGCCAGCAGCGCCCGAGGGAGCGGGAGGAGGTCAGGGTCCTACGAGCAGTACTTC
D gene: TRBD1; V gene: TRBV10-3; J gene: TRBJ2-7; clone size: -; CDR3 protein: CAIRDDRVPAYEQYF; CDR3 DNA: TGTGCCATCAGGGACGACAGGGTCCCGGCCTACGAGCAGTACTTC
D gene: -; V gene: TRBV7-3; J gene: TRBJ2-3; clone size: many; CDR3 protein: CASSSTRDDTQYF; CDR3 DNA: TGTGCCAGCAGCTCTACCCGGGACGATACGCAGTATTTT
D gene: TRBD2; V gene: TRBV7-6; J gene: TRBJ2-1; clone size: -; CDR3 protein: CASASGFNEQFF; CDR3 DNA: TGTGCCAGTGCTAGCGGCTTCAATGAGCAGTTCTTC
D gene: TRBD2; V gene: TRBV11-2; J gene: TRBJ2-1; clone size: -; CDR3 protein: CASSSGTSGFF; CDR3 DNA: TGTGCCAGCAGCTCAGGGACTAGCGGGTTCTTC
D gene: -; V gene: TRBV20-1; J gene: TRBJ2-7; clone size: few; CDR3 protein: CSARDRDSLYEQYF; CDR3 DNA: TGCAGTGCTAGAGACAGGGATTCTCTCTACGAGCAGTACTTC
D gene: -; V gene: TRBV5-1; J gene: TRBJ2-7; clone size: few; CDR3 protein: CASSLESVNYEQYF; CDR3 DNA: TGCGCCAGCAGCTTGGAATCAGTTAACTACGAGCAGTACTTC
D gene: -; V gene: TRBV12-3/TRBV12-4; J gene: TRBJ1-5; clone size: few; CDR3 protein: CASSLGRRGQPQHF; CDR3 DNA: TGTGCCAGCAGTTTAGGCAGGCGGGGTCAGCCCCAGCATTTT
D gene: -; V gene: TRBV6-2/TRBV6-3; J gene: TRBJ2-7; clone size: few; CDR3 protein: CASSKSDSSYEQYF; CDR3 DNA: TGTGCCAGCAGTAAATCCGACAGTAGCTACGAGCAGTACTTC
D gene: -; V gene: TRBV11-2; J gene: TRBJ2-2; clone size: -; CDR3 protein: CASSLIGELDTGELFF; CDR3 DNA: TGTGCCAGCAGCCTGATTGGGGAATTGGACACCGGGGAGCTGTTTTTT
D gene: -; V gene: TRBV6-2/TRBV6-3; J gene: TRBJ2-3; clone size: once; CDR3 protein: CASTDTTTDTQYF; CDR3 DNA: TGTGCCAGCACAGACACTACAACAGATACGCAGTATTTT
D gene: -; V gene: TRBV20-1; J gene: TRBJ2-2; clone size: few; CDR3 protein: CSASRADTGELFF; CDR3 DNA: TGCAGTGCATCCAGGGCGGACACCGGGGAGCTGTTTTTT
D gene: -; V gene: TRBV4-2; J gene: TRBJ2-2; clone size: few; CDR3 protein: CASSQDPSNTGELFF; CDR3 DNA: TGTGCCAGCAGCCAAGACCCTTCGAACACCGGGGAGCTGTTTTTT
D gene: TRBD2; V gene: TRBV10-3; J gene: TRBJ2-2; clone size: -; CDR3 protein: CAISESSLAGTGELFF; CDR3 DNA: TGTGCCATCAGTGAGTCTTCACTAGCGGGCACCGGGGAGCTGTTTTTT
D gene: -; V gene: TRBV7-6; J gene: TRBJ2-4; clone size: -; CDR3 protein: CASSLGEDSNIQYF; CDR3 DNA: TGTGCCAGCAGCTTAGGCGAGGACTCGAACATTCAGTACTTC
D gene: -; V gene: TRBV10-3; J gene: TRBJ2-1; clone size: -; CDR3 protein: CAITPGDYNEQFF; CDR3 DNA: TGTGCCATCACCCCCGGAGATTACAATGAGCAGTTCTTC
D gene: TRBD1; V gene: TRBV7-2; J gene: TRBJ2-6; clone size: few; CDR3 protein: CASSLRTGAGANVLTF; CDR3 DNA: TGTGCCAGCAGCCTACGGACAGGGGCTGGGGCCAACGTCCTGACTTTC
D gene: -; V gene: TRBV5-6; J gene: TRBJ1-4; clone size: -; CDR3 protein: CASSLRIKGNEKLFF; CDR3 DNA: TGTGCCAGCAGCCTCCGGATTAAGGGAAATGAAAAACTGTTTTTT
D gene: -; V gene: TRBV20-1; J gene: TRBJ1-2; clone size: few; CDR3 protein: CSAKRPRNYGYTF; CDR3 DNA: TGCAGTGCTAAGCGGCCCAGGAACTATGGCTACACCTTC
D gene: -; V gene: TRBV25-1; J gene: TRBJ2-1; clone size: few; CDR3 protein: CASIDRKGNEQFF; CDR3 DNA: TGTGCCAGCATCGACCGAAAGGGCAATGAGCAGTTCTTC
D gene: -; V gene: TRBV10-3; J gene: TRBJ2-1; clone size: -; CDR3 protein: CAISAGGGKNEQFF; CDR3 DNA: TGTGCCATCAGTGCTGGAGGGGGCAAAAATGAGCAGTTCTTC
D gene: -; V gene: TRBV5-6; J gene: TRBJ1-4; clone size: many; CDR3 protein: CASSLRATNEKLFF; CDR3 DNA: TGTGCCAGCAGTTTACGTGCAACTAATGAAAAACTGTTTTTT
D gene: -; V gene: TRBV7-8; J gene: TRBJ1-2; clone size: -; CDR3 protein: CASSDRTADYGYTF; CDR3 DNA: TGTGCCAGCAGCGACCGGACAGCCGACTATGGCTACACCTTC
D gene: TRBD1; V gene: TRBV6-1; J gene: TRBJ1-6; clone size: -; CDR3 protein: CASRRQGQNSPLHF; CDR3 DNA: TGTGCCAGCAGAAGACAGGGGCAAAATTCACCCCTCCACTTT
D gene: -; V gene: TRBV6-1; J gene: TRBJ2-3; clone size: few; CDR3 protein: CASSPTRGKGDTQYF; CDR3 DNA: TGTGCCAGCAGCCCTACTAGAGGTAAAGGAGATACGCAGTATTTT
D gene: -; V gene: TRBV11-3; J gene: TRBJ1-1; clone size: -; CDR3 protein: CASSLQAGLEAFF; CDR3 DNA: TGTGCCAGCAGCTTACAAGCGGGTCTCGAAGCTTTCTTT
D gene: TRBD2; V gene: TRBV20-1; J gene: TRBJ2-3; clone size: few; CDR3 protein: CSAYSGRVTDTQYF; CDR3 DNA: TGCAGTGCTTATAGCGGGAGGGTGACAGATACGCAGTATTTT
D gene: TRBD1; V gene: TRBV24-1; J gene: TRBJ2-6; clone size: few; CDR3 protein: CATSDPDRGPEGFSGANVLTF; CDR3 DNA: TGTGCCACCAGTGATCCCGACAGGGGGCCAGAGGGTTTCTCTGGGGCCAACGTCCTGACTTTC
D gene: -; V gene: TRBV12-3/TRBV12-4; J gene: TRBJ2-7; clone size: many; CDR3 protein: CASSREGEQYF; CDR3 DNA: TGTGCCAGCAGCCGAGAGGGCGAGCAGTACTTC
D gene: -; V gene: TRBV20-1; J gene: TRBJ1-4; clone size: -; CDR3 protein: CSARVGGREKLFF; CDR3 DNA: TGCAGTGCTAGGGTGGGAGGTCGGGAAAAACTGTTTTTT
D gene: -; V gene: TRBV10-3; J gene: TRBJ2-5; clone size: -; CDR3 protein: CAISESQQETQYF; CDR3 DNA: TGTGCCATCAGTGAGTCCCAGCAAGAGACCCAGTACTTC
D gene: -; V gene: TRBV6-5; J gene: TRBJ1-4; clone size: -; CDR3 protein: CASSSSPSTGLNEKLFF; CDR3 DNA: TGTGCCAGCAGTTCCTCCCCTTCGACAGGATTAAATGAAAAACTGTTTTTT
D gene: TRBD1; V gene: TRBV4-3; J gene: TRBJ1-1; clone size: -; CDR3 protein: CASSQDGGGQGQATEAFF; CDR3 DNA: TGCGCCAGCAGCCAAGATGGAGGGGGACAGGGCCAGGCTACTGAAGCTTTCTTT
D gene: -; V gene: TRBV20-1; J gene: TRBJ2-5; clone size: -; CDR3 protein: CSARDSVRQETQYF; CDR3 DNA: TGCAGTGCTAGAGATTCCGTACGACAAGAGACCCAGTACTTC
D gene: TRBD1; V gene: TRBV11-2; J gene: TRBJ2-3; clone size: -; CDR3 protein: CASSFNMGEGARGDTQYF; CDR3 DNA: TGTGCCAGCAGTTTCAACATGGGAGAGGGGGCCAGAGGAGATACGCAGTATTTT
D gene: TRBD1; V gene: TRBV20-1; J gene: TRBJ2-7; clone size: few; CDR3 protein: CSAIPQTGVLSYEQYF; CDR3 DNA: TGCAGTGCAATACCTCAGACAGGGGTTTTATCCTACGAGCAGTACTTC